A single sample is the source of the 32 T cell receptor beta chains below, sequenced in a study of spatial heterogeneity in lung cancer. Time point given: blood at routine non-recurrence follow-up after resection. TCRdb re-called the 5' RACE reads through MiXCR, storing one row per CDR3 protein. The sample lists under 150,000 distinct CDR3 sequences, approximately 10% seen once, with roughly a quarter in the top ten. The sequencing here drew on PBMCs, taken at follow-up. The origin of the receptors is a female donor with early-stage non-small cell lung cancer.

The chain carries TRBV9 and TRBJ1-1; possibly TRBD1 for D (5 bases). Germline V gives CDR1 SGDLS, CDR2 YYNGEE. Trimming stripped 3 bases from V and 8 bases from J, with 17 bases between. This CDR3 is 14 amino acids long. The CDR3 sequence is CASSASHGAAEAFF. The CDR3 DNA follows: TGTGCCAGCAGCGCCAGTCATGGGGCAGCGGAAGCTTTCTTT.

This clonotype showed up just a few times. The DNA for the CDR3 is TGTGCCAGCAGCCTCCCTCGCGGCAGGGCGGCCGAGCAGTACTTC. Its translation: CASSLPRGRAAEQYF. The chain recombines TRBV3-1 with TRBJ2-7, with a possible D match to TRBD1 (5 bases). Germline V lookup: CDR1 LGHDT, CDR2 YNNKEL (reference sequence). The V end lost 4 bases, the J end lost 6 bases, and 19 bases lay between the germline ends. The CDR3 has 15 residues.

A few counts support this clonotype. This chain's CDR3 is CASSVSGRAGYNEQFF. CDR3 coding DNA: TGCGCCAGCAGCGTTAGCGGGAGGGCCGGTTACAATGAGCAGTTCTTC. This chain joins TRBV5-1 and TRBJ2-1; 11 positions agree with TRBD2. CDR1 and CDR2 from the germline V gene are SGHRS and YFSETQ. Trimming took 4 bases from V and 4 from J; bases not matched to a gene: 7. This CDR3 spans 16 amino acids.

The chain joins TRBV4-2 to TRBJ1-4; 7 bases map to TRBD1. CDR1 LGHNA and CDR2 YNFKEQ come from the germline V gene. The CDR3 has 15 amino acids. With V trimmed by 0 bases and J by 8 bases, 6 bases remained unmatched. The CDR3 loop reads CASSQDQGVYEKLFF. CDR3 coding DNA: TGTGCCAGCAGCCAAGATCAGGGGGTATACGAAAAACTGTTTTTT.

This clonotype was recorded a few times. V usage is TRBV7-9 and J usage is TRBJ1-6; D possibly corresponds to TRBD1 (6 bases). Germline V gene data show CDR1 as SEHNR and CDR2 as FQNEAQ (reference sequence). Trimming removed 5 bases at V and 5 bases at J, with 19 bases between. This CDR3 comprises 17 residues. In DNA form, the CDR3 reads TGTGCCAGCAGCACTCCCCCGGGACACCCGAATAATTCACCCCTCCACTTT. This sequence encodes CASSTPPGHPNNSPLHF.

This clonotype was recorded at least ten times. The chain couples TRBV6-1 to TRBJ2-7; D is unclear. Trimming shortened V by 4 bases and J by 4 bases, and 8 bases separated the two germline ends. Germline V gene lookup returns CDR1 MNHNS and CDR2 SASEGT. CDR3 length equals 12 residues. CDR3: CASSARKYEQYF. CDR3 coding DNA: TGTGCCAGCAGTGCCCGGAAATACGAGCAGTACTTC.

The chain is built from TRBV20-1 and TRBJ2-1; TRBD2 is a possible D gene (5 bases). In germline, CDR1 is DFQATT, CDR2 SNEGSKA (reference sequence). V was cut by 0 bases and J by 4 bases, with 13 bases left in between. CDR3 length: 15 residues. The CDR3: CSARDKAGRYNEQFF. In DNA form, the CDR3 reads TGCAGTGCTAGAGATAAGGCTGGGAGATACAATGAGCAGTTCTTC.

CDR3 amino acids: CASSARPLGNEQFF. CDR3 DNA sequence: TGTGCCAGCAGCGCCCGTCCCCTTGGGAATGAGCAGTTCTTC. V is TRBV9 and J is TRBJ2-1; no definite D call. This CDR3 is built from 14 residues. V was cut by 3 bases and J by 7 bases, with 14 bases left in between. CDR1 and CDR2 from the germline V gene are SGDLS and YYNGEE.

This clonotype was picked up a small number of times. V and J are TRBV30 and TRBJ2-1; 8 bases are shared with TRBD1. Germline V gene data show CDR1 as GTSNPN and CDR2 as SVGIG (reference sequence). The ends lost 4 bases at V and 10 bases at J; junction bases unmatched: 12. The length of the CDR3 is 14 residues. CDR3 in amino acids: CAWTPLPTGGEQFF. The CDR3 DNA follows: TGTGCCTGGACCCCCCTCCCTACAGGGGGGGAGCAGTTCTTC.

The rearrangement uses TRBV6-5 and TRBJ1-3, with a weak D call TRBD1 (5 bases). This CDR3 spans 13 amino acids. V lost 5 bases, J lost 7 bases, and 12 bases lay in between. Germline V gene sequence: CDR1 MNHEY, CDR2 SVGAGI. In DNA form, the CDR3 reads TGTGCCAGCAGTCCAGGGTCACGGAACACCATATATTTT. It translates to CASSPGSRNTIYF.

The V gene is TRBV27, the J gene TRBJ2-7, with TRBD2 identical over 7 bases. There are 13 residues in the CDR3. V lost 5 bases, J lost 4 bases, and 5 bases stayed unmatched. CDR1 is MNHEY and CDR2 is SMNVEV in the germline V gene (reference sequence). The CDR3: CASSRREGYEQYF. The CDR3 DNA reads TGTGCCAGCAGTCGAAGGGAGGGGTACGAGCAGTACTTC.

This clonotype was detected ten times or more. The chain joins TRBV12-3 or TRBV12-4 to TRBJ2-4; 8 bases line up with TRBD1. V gave up 0 bases and J gave up 5 bases; unmatched junction bases: 9. The CDR3 runs 17 residues. The CDR3 region is CASSLARTGTLENIQYF. CDR3 DNA: TGTGCCAGCAGTTTAGCGAGGACAGGGACCCTTGAAAACATTCAGTACTTC.

This clonotype has more than one count but fewer than ten. The chain links TRBV7-3 to TRBJ2-1; TRBD2 matches at 13 bases. J gave up 6 bases and V 5 bases, and 16 bases lay outside the gene matches. Germline CDR1 SGHTA, CDR2 FQGTGA. The CDR3 is 19 amino acids. DNA of the CDR3: TGTGCCAGCAGCGCCCGACTAGCGGGAGGTCTTGATGGAGGCAATGAGCAGTTCTTC. It yields the protein CASSARLAGGLDGGNEQFF.

CDR3 in amino acids: CASSLTGAGLYEQYF. The CDR3 DNA sequence: TGTGCCAGCAGTTTAACAGGGGCTGGCCTCTACGAGCAGTACTTC. The chain couples TRBV28 to TRBJ2-7, with 7 bases fitting TRBD1. The V and J ends lost 2 bases and 3 bases, in that order; junction bases with no gene match: 7. Germline CDR1 is MDHEN and CDR2 is SYDVKM. This CDR3 contains 15 residues. The whole variable domain, remainder taken from reference TRBV28 and TRBJ2-7, is DVKVTQSSRYLVKRTGEKVFLECVQDMDHENMFWYRQDPGLGLRLIYFSYDVKMKEKGDIPEGYSVSREKKERFSLILESASTNQTSMYLCASSLTGAGLYEQYFGPGTRLTVT.

This clonotype was seen a handful of times. The chain employs TRBV7-2 and TRBJ1-2, with D perhaps matching TRBD1 (5 bases). V was shortened by 3 bases and J by 2 bases, with 10 bases between the two germline ends. Germline V gene sequence: CDR1 SGHTA, CDR2 FQGNSA. This CDR3 has 14 amino acids. The CDR3 bases are TGTGCCAGCAGCTTCCAGGAGGGGAACTATGGCTACACCTTC. Translated, it gives CASSFQEGNYGYTF.

This clonotype was seen a handful of times. J is TRBJ2-3 and V is TRBV12-3 or TRBV12-4; weak D call: TRBD1 (5 bases). The CDR3 has 13 amino acids. V dropped 8 bases and J dropped 5 bases, with 14 bases sitting between them. The CDR3 coding sequence is TGTGCCAGCGGGCTACAGCAGGGAGATACGCAGTATTTT. It translates to CASGLQQGDTQYF.

This clonotype was seen at least ten times. This chain uses TRBV2 with TRBJ2-1; D remains ambiguous. Germline V gene lookup returns CDR1 SNHLY and CDR2 FYNNEI. V dropped 2 bases and J dropped 10 bases, with 9 bases sitting between them. The length of the CDR3 is 12 residues. In DNA, the CDR3 is TGTGCCAGCAGTGAATTGGGAACCGAGCAGTTCTTC. Translating gives CASSELGTEQFF.

The chain carries TRBV2 and TRBJ2-4, with a possible D match to TRBD1 (5 bases). Germline V CDR1 and CDR2: SNHLY, FYNNEI. The CDR3 extends over 13 amino acids. Trimming cost V 4 bases and J 3 bases, with 7 bases left between them. Here the CDR3 DNA reads TGTGCCAGCAGTGCCCAGGGCAAAAACATTCAGTACTTC. It is translated as CASSAQGKNIQYF.

This clonotype was seen at least ten times. The chain has TRBV11-2 and TRBJ1-1; 12 bases are a match to TRBD1. J was trimmed by 0 bases and V by 5 bases; bases with no gene match: 7. The CDR3 runs to 17 residues. The germline V gene encodes CDR1 SGHAT and CDR2 FQNNGV. CDR3 in DNA: TGTGCCAGCAGCCCCCGGGACAGGGGGCTGGTGAACACTGAAGCTTTCTTT. Its translation is CASSPRDRGLVNTEAFF.

V gene TRBV11-3 combines with J gene TRBJ2-5; perhaps TRBD2 as D (6 bases). Between the trimmed V and J ends, which lost 4 bases and 2 bases, there was a span of 29 bases. Germline CDR1 SGHNT, CDR2 YENEEA. The CDR3 runs 20 residues. CDR3 nucleotide sequence: TGTGCCAGCAGCTCTCCTTTCGGCCGGGTAGCGGCTTACACTCAAGAGACCCAGTACTTC. Its translation: CASSSPFGRVAAYTQETQYF.

This clonotype showed up just a few times. This chain uses TRBV2 with TRBJ1-3; D gene uncertain. The germline gives CDR1 SNHLY, CDR2 FYNNEI. Trimming stripped 10 bases from V and 2 bases from J, with 12 bases between. The CDR3 length is 13 residues. The CDR3 is CATPQGPGNTIYF. Here the CDR3 DNA reads TGTGCCACCCCACAAGGGCCTGGAAACACCATATATTTT.

This clonotype showed up many times. The V call is TRBV28, the J call TRBJ2-3; TRBD2 matches 8 bases. With V trimmed by 5 bases and J by 2 bases, 3 bases remained unmatched. This CDR3 is built from 14 residues. Germline loops: CDR1 MDHEN, CDR2 SYDVKM. The CDR3 spells CASSLSGTTDTQYF. The CDR3 region has the DNA TGTGCCAGCAGTCTTAGCGGGACCACAGATACGCAGTATTTT. Variable domain in full (rest from reference TRBV28 and TRBJ2-3): DVKVTQSSRYLVKRTGEKVFLECVQDMDHENMFWYRQDPGLGLRLIYFSYDVKMKEKGDIPEGYSVSREKKERFSLILESASTNQTSMYLCASSLSGTTDTQYFGPGTRLTVL.

The chain has TRBV6-2 or TRBV6-3 and TRBJ2-7, with 7 bases identical to TRBD2. CDR1 and CDR2 from the germline V gene are MNHEY and SVGEGT. With V trimmed by 2 bases and J by 4 bases, 8 bases remained unmatched. This CDR3 spans 15 amino acids. The CDR3 sequence is CASSYGGTIVYEQYF. CDR3 coding DNA: TGTGCCAGCAGTTACGGAGGGACTATTGTATACGAGCAGTACTTC.

Only a few counts were recorded for this clonotype. The V and J genes are TRBV24-1 and TRBJ2-3, with D hard to call. Germline V CDR1 and CDR2: KGHDR, SFDVKD. The CDR3 runs to 13 residues. V was cut by 3 bases and J by 0 bases, with 3 bases left in between. The CDR3 protein is CATSDRSTDTQYF. CDR3 bases: TGTGCCACCAGTGATCGCAGCACAGATACGCAGTATTTT.

This clonotype appeared many times. The chain links TRBV12-3 or TRBV12-4 to TRBJ2-7; D is unclear. Trimming took off 4 bases at V and 6 bases at J, with 13 bases between the two ends. The CDR3 is 13 amino acids. CDR3 region: CASSSGTPREQYF. CDR3 DNA: TGTGCCAGCAGTTCCGGTACCCCCCGCGAGCAGTACTTC.

This sequence joins TRBV5-1 and TRBJ1-6; 9 bases align to TRBD1. Germline V CDR1 and CDR2: SGHRS, YFSETQ. Losses at the gene ends were 4 bases for V and 7 bases for J; bases not matched to a gene: 9. The CDR3 has 16 amino acids. The CDR3 region has the DNA TGCGCCAGCAGCCTGAGGAGTGGGACAGGGAATTCACCCCTCCACTTT. Translation: CASSLRSGTGNSPLHF.

The chain carries TRBV19 and TRBJ2-5, with 12 bases identical to TRBD2. Germline-derived CDR1 and CDR2 are LNHDA and SQIVND (reference sequence). The CDR3 sequence is 15 residues long. Unmatched junction bases numbered 1, after V lost 1 base and J lost 4 bases. The CDR3 DNA follows: TGTGCCAGTAGTATAGGGACTAGCGGGACAGAGACCCAGTACTTC. It translates to CASSIGTSGTETQYF.

This clonotype came up once. The rearrangement joins TRBV7-9 to TRBJ2-1; D is undetermined. This CDR3 comprises 13 residues. V was trimmed by 6 bases and J by 6 bases, leaving 12 bases between them. Germline V gives CDR1 SEHNR, CDR2 FQNEAQ (reference sequence). DNA of the CDR3: TGTGCCAGCAGAATAGAAGTGGGCAATGAGCAGTTCTTC. Its protein product is CASRIEVGNEQFF.

This clonotype was counted between two and nine times. This chain connects TRBV2 to TRBJ2-7; 7 bases fit TRBD2. The CDR3 contains 12 residues. Per the germline V gene, CDR1 is SNHLY and CDR2 is FYNNEI. The J segment lost 2 bases and the V segment lost 6 bases, leaving 1 base of the junction unmatched. In DNA, the CDR3 is TGTGCCAGCAGAACTAGCGCCTACGAGCAGTACGTC. This encodes CASRTSAYEQYV.

This chain links TRBV27 with TRBJ1-3; D might be TRBD1 (5 bases). Germline assignment: CDR1 MNHEY and CDR2 SMNVEV (reference sequence). The CDR3 runs to 19 residues. The ends were cut back, 1 base at V and 0 bases at J, with 19 bases in the middle. CDR3 sequence reads: CASSLWSAGSQSSGNTIYF. CDR3 coding DNA: TGTGCCAGCAGTTTATGGTCAGCAGGGTCTCAAAGCTCTGGAAACACCATATATTTT.

Notes on this clonotype: The conserved phenylalanine or tryptophan normally closing the CDR3 is absent here, so this likely arose from a read error. The chain combines TRBV6-4 with TRBJ2-1; 7 nucleotides agree with TRBD2. With V trimmed by 0 bases and J by 5 bases, 4 bases remained unmatched. The CDR3 is made up of 15 amino acids. CDR1 is MRHNA, CDR2 SNTAGT, per germline. CDR3 loop: CASSDSPSGNNEQFS. The CDR3 coding sequence is TGTGCCAGCAGTGACTCTCCTAGCGGAAACAATGAGCAGTTCTCC.

This clonotype was detected only a few times. This sequence joins TRBV6-6 and TRBJ1-1; 8 nucleotides align to TRBD1. The length of the CDR3 is 16 residues. CDR1 is MNHNY, CDR2 SVGAGI, per germline (reference sequence). Losses at the gene ends were 5 bases for V and 1 base for J; bases not matched to a gene: 9. The CDR3 sequence is CASSKGAGGQNTEAFF. As DNA, the CDR3 is TGTGCCAGCAGTAAGGGCGCAGGGGGCCAGAACACTGAAGCTTTCTTT.